This entry lists 5 T cell receptor beta chains sequenced from one sample in a study of CD8+CD57+ T cells in acquired aplastic anemia. In patients chosen for sequencing, flow cytometry had shown CD8+CD57+ cell expansion. Profiles of TCR beta VDJ and CDR3 were generated from a genomic DNA template. TCRdb re-derived calls from the reads in MiXCR, one entry per CDR3 protein. The repertoire consists of 200,000 or so distinct CDR3 sequences, with approximately 51% occurring once and the leading ten covering less than 20%. Sequencing was performed on sorted CD4+, CD8+, or CD8+CD57+ T cells (not recorded which) from PBMCs. The receptors originated from a human donor with aplastic anemia.

The J gene is TRBJ1-2, the V gene TRBV20-1; no clear D gene. Germline CDR1 and CDR2: DFQATT and SNEGSKA (reference sequence). There are 11 residues in the CDR3. V lost 5 bases and J 5 bases, leaving 9 bases between the germline ends. In DNA, the CDR3 is TGCAGTGCTCCGACGGTGTATGGCTACACCTTC. Translated: CSAPTVYGYTF.

This sequence joins TRBV30 and TRBJ1-1; 7 nucleotides align to TRBD1. This CDR3 comprises 13 residues. Germline V lookup: CDR1 GTSNPN, CDR2 SVGIG (reference sequence). The V segment lost 5 bases and the J segment 1 base; nucleotides outside the gene matches: 4. The chain's CDR3 is CAWRAGGNTEAFF. In DNA, the CDR3 is TGTGCCTGGCGGGCAGGGGGGAACACTGAAGCTTTCTTT.

This clonotype was counted at least ten times. The chain combines TRBV7-8 with TRBJ2-7; D gene uncertain. The CDR3 loop spans 15 amino acids. V was trimmed by 0 bases and J by 2 bases, leaving 11 bases between them. Per germline, CDR1 SGHVS and CDR2 FQNEAQ. DNA of the CDR3: TGTGCCAGCAGCTTAGCAACGGACCCGACCTACGAGCAGTACTTC. This codes for CASSLATDPTYEQYF.

The gene calls are TRBV7-7 and TRBJ1-5, with a possible D match to TRBD1 (5 bases). CDR3 length: 14 amino acids. The V end lost 5 bases, the J end lost 11 bases, and 19 bases lay between the germline ends. Germline CDR1 is SSHAT and CDR2 is FNYEAQ (reference sequence). The CDR3 is CASSPGPRRETQHF. The CDR3 bases are TGTGCCAGCAGCCCGGGACCTCGTCGGGAGACCCAGCATTTT.

This clonotype was observed at least ten times. The chain has TRBV5-8 and TRBJ2-7, with 9 positions matching TRBD1. Germline CDR1 and CDR2: SGHTS and YDEGEE. The CDR3 is made up of 15 amino acids. J was trimmed by 5 bases and V by 3 bases; bases with no gene match: 9. The CDR3 loop is CASSWGDRDPHEQYF. CDR3 nucleotide sequence: TGTGCCAGCAGCTGGGGGGACAGGGACCCTCACGAGCAGTACTTC.